A selection of T cell receptor beta chains follows, all from one sample in a study of blood T cell repertoires in COVID-19. Only in-frame clones appear in the TCRdb table, and some are missing; sequencing was by immunoSEQ multiplex PCR. The sample includes under 45,000 clones, about 85% of them seen just once. Sequences were obtained from peripheral blood. Receptors originate from a man aged 60-69 years with acute or convalescent COVID-19. CDR3s include the opening cysteine and the closing phenylalanine or tryptophan. D genes are given only for firm matches. For some rows the clone size is stated as once, few or many, or as a class when expanded; others skip it.

j_call v_call d_call clone_size cdr3_nt cdr3_aa
TRBJ1-1 TRBV6-1 - once TGTGCCAGCAGTGAATTGGGGGCAACTGAAGCTTTCTTT CASSELGATEAFF
TRBJ2-7 TRBV5-1 - - TGCGCCAGCAGCTTTGGGCAGGGGAGCTCCTACGAGCAGTACTTC CASSFGQGSSYEQYF
TRBJ1-1 TRBV2 - - TGTGCCAGCACGCAAGACTCCTTGAACACTGAAGCTTTCTTT CASTQDSLNTEAFF
TRBJ1-1 TRBV5-6 - few TGTGCCAGCAGCTTGGGGCAGGCCAACACTGAAGCTTTCTTT CASSLGQANTEAFF
TRBJ1-2 TRBV9 TRBD1 - TGTGCCAGCAGCGTAGGGCAGGGGGCGTCTGGCTACACCTTC CASSVGQGASGYTF
TRBJ2-5 TRBV5-4 - - TGTGCCAGCACCCCCCAAGGAGGGGGGGCAGGAGAGACCCAGTACTTC CASTPQGGGAGETQYF
TRBJ1-6 TRBV7-2 - - TGTGCCAGCAGCTTTCGGGGAAGCTCCTATAATTCACCCCTCCACTTT CASSFRGSSYNSPLHF
TRBJ1-2 TRBV21-1 - - TGTGCCAGCAGCAAAGATAGGCCGGACAGAAAAGTGAATGGCTACACCTTC CASSKDRPDRKVNGYTF
TRBJ1-4 TRBV28 TRBD1 - TGTGCCAGCAGGAGTTCACAGGGGGCTTTTAATGAAAAACTGTTTTTT CASRSSQGAFNEKLFF
TRBJ2-7 TRBV20-1 - - TGCAGTGCTAGAGGCCCCCCCGGGCAGTACTTC CSARGPPGQYF
TRBJ1-4 TRBV19 TRBD1 - TGTGCCAGTACAAGGGGGCTTGGTGAAAAACTGTTTTTT CASTRGLGEKLFF
TRBJ2-5 TRBV7-3 - once TGTGCCAGCAGCCCTGGATCACGGGTGGGAGTGGAGACCCAGTACTTC CASSPGSRVGVETQYF
TRBJ1-1 TRBV28 - - TGTGCCAGCAGAGCCCGGGGGACTGAAGCTTTCTTT CASRARGTEAFF
TRBJ2-1 TRBV3-1/TRBV3-2 - - TGTGCCAGCAGCCCGAAGCAGGGGGGCGGGAATGAGCAGTTCTTC CASSPKQGGGNEQFF
TRBJ1-6 TRBV2 TRBD1 - TGTGCCAGCAGCGGACAGGGTACCCTCCACTTT CASSGQGTLHF
TRBJ2-3 TRBV9 - once TGTGCCAGCAGCGTAGAGGGGAGGCCAGATACGCAGTATTTT CASSVEGRPDTQYF
TRBJ1-1 TRBV27 - - TGTGCCAGCAGTTTATCGGGGGGGGTTGGGACTGAAGCTTTCTTT CASSLSGGVGTEAFF
TRBJ2-3 TRBV11-2 - few TGTGCCAGCAGCTTAAGCATATCTACAGATACGCAGTATTTT CASSLSISTDTQYF
TRBJ2-3 TRBV28 TRBD2 - TGTGCCAGCTTAAGCGGGGGGGCCGGAGATACGCAGTATTTT CASLSGGAGDTQYF
TRBJ2-5 TRBV7-2 - - TGTGCCAGCAGCTTGACGGGGTACCAAGAGACCCAGTACTTC CASSLTGYQETQYF
TRBJ2-1 TRBV7-6 TRBD2 - TGTGCCAGCAGCTCCCCGTGGACTAGGGGCAATGAGCAGTTCTTC CASSSPWTRGNEQFF
TRBJ1-2 TRBV7-2 - few TGTGCCAGCAGCACAGGGCCGGCGGGTGGCTACACCTTC CASSTGPAGGYTF
TRBJ2-2 TRBV3-1/TRBV3-2 TRBD1 - TGTGCCAGCAGCCAAGATTTGCCAGGGGGCACCGGGGAGCTGTTTTTT CASSQDLPGGTGELFF
TRBJ2-5 TRBV5-1 TRBD2 - TGCGCCAGCAGCTTGTCCGGGGGGGCCCAAGAGACCCAGTACTTC CASSLSGGAQETQYF
TRBJ1-5 TRBV25-1 - few TGTGCCAGCAGTGAATGGGAGACGAATCAGCCCCAGCATTTT CASSEWETNQPQHF
TRBJ1-1 TRBV3-1/TRBV3-2 - - TGTGCCAGCAGCCCGCCCGGGGGAACTGAAGCTTTCTTT CASSPPGGTEAFF
TRBJ1-2 TRBV4-3 - - TGCGCCAGCAGCCAAGAAGATAGGGGAGGTGGCTACACCTTC CASSQEDRGGGYTF
TRBJ1-2 TRBV6-5 - - TGTGCCACCCTACCTGACAGGCCAATGAACTATGGCTACACCTTC CATLPDRPMNYGYTF
TRBJ1-4 TRBV4-3 TRBD1 - TGCGCCAGCAGCCCCGGACAGGGAGGGAATGAAAAACTGTTTTTT CASSPGQGGNEKLFF
TRBJ2-7 TRBV29-1 - - TGCAGCGTCGAATTGCTTCGGACTCTCTACGAGCAGTACTTC CSVELLRTLYEQYF
TRBJ2-6 TRBV3-1/TRBV3-2 - - TGTGCCAGCAGCCAAGTTCCGGCAGGCCTTACTGGGGCCAACGTCCTGACTTTC CASSQVPAGLTGANVLTF
TRBJ1-2 TRBV2 - - TGTGCCAGCAGTGAACTGGTGTCAGGGATTTATGGCTACACCTTC CASSELVSGIYGYTF
TRBJ1-1 TRBV12-3/TRBV12-4 - - TGTGCCAGCAGTTTCCCCGGGACTGAAGCTTTCTTT CASSFPGTEAFF
TRBJ2-1 TRBV6-6 - - TGTGCCAGCGGGACAACAGGATACAATGAGCAGTTCTTC CASGTTGYNEQFF
TRBJ1-5 TRBV4-3 - - TGCGCCAGCAGCCAAGATCCGGCGGTATCCCAGCCCCAGCATTTT CASSQDPAVSQPQHF
TRBJ2-6 TRBV24-1 TRBD2 - TGTGCCACCGAAAAACCCGGGGGGGCTGGGGCCAACGTCCTGACTTTC CATEKPGGAGANVLTF
TRBJ2-2 TRBV9 - - TGTGCCAGCAGCGTGCAGGCCGGGGAGCTGTTTTTT CASSVQAGELFF
TRBJ1-5 TRBV18 - - TGTGCCAGCTCACCACCAGGGGGGGCCGGTCAGCCCCAGCATTTT CASSPPGGAGQPQHF
TRBJ1-1 TRBV10-3 - - TGTGCCATCAGTGGGGGCGGCGGGAACACTGAAGCTTTCTTT CAISGGGGNTEAFF
TRBJ1-2 TRBV4-3 - - TGCGCCAGCAGACCTGCCGGGGGTTCCTATGGCTACACCTTC CASRPAGGSYGYTF
TRBJ2-7 TRBV5-1 TRBD2 few TGCGCCAGCAGCCCTGGACTAGCGGGGGGCTCCTACGAGCAGTACTTC CASSPGLAGGSYEQYF
TRBJ1-2 TRBV19 TRBD1 - TGTGCCAGTAGCATCCTCATAATAGGACAGGGAAGGTCTGGCTACACCTTC CASSILIIGQGRSGYTF
TRBJ1-6 TRBV5-4 - - TGTGCCAGCAGCGGAAACCCGGGTCAGGGCCAATCACCCCTCCACTTT CASSGNPGQGQSPLHF
TRBJ2-3 TRBV19 TRBD2 few TGTGCCAGTAGTATAAACGGCGGGGGGCCCTCGGATACGCAGTATTTT CASSINGGGPSDTQYF
TRBJ1-6 TRBV7-2 - - TGTGCCAGCAGCACGGAACCGGGTGGTAATTCACCCCTCCACTTT CASSTEPGGNSPLHF
TRBJ1-2 TRBV4-2 - - TGTGCCAGCAGCCCTGGCGCGGACAGAAACTATGGCTACACCTTC CASSPGADRNYGYTF
TRBJ1-5 TRBV6-6 - once TGTGCCAGCAGTTACGATAGGGAGCAGCCCCAGCATTTT CASSYDREQPQHF
TRBJ1-6 TRBV9 - - TGTGCCAGCAGTGCTACCCCGGGGTATAATTCACCCCTCCACTTT CASSATPGYNSPLHF
TRBJ1-1 TRBV12-3/TRBV12-4 - - TGTGCCAGCATTTTCTATGGAGACACTGAAGCTTTCTTT CASIFYGDTEAFF
TRBJ1-1 TRBV10-3 - - TGTGCCATCAGCCCTATGAACACTGAAGCTTTCTTT CAISPMNTEAFF
TRBJ2-3 TRBV4-3 - - TGCGCCAGCAGCCAGGGGCGGTATAGCACAGATACGCAGTATTTT CASSQGRYSTDTQYF
TRBJ1-1 TRBV18 TRBD1 - TGTGCCAGCTCACCACGGACAGGGGGGATGAACACTGAAGCTTTCTTT CASSPRTGGMNTEAFF
TRBJ2-1 TRBV7-6 TRBD2 - TGTGCCAGCAGCCTCTTCTTTGGCGGGGGGGCCGCTGAGCAGTTCTTC CASSLFFGGGAAEQFF
TRBJ1-2 TRBV5-6 TRBD1 few TGTGCCAGCAGCTTGGGACAGGGGTCCTATGGCTACACCTTC CASSLGQGSYGYTF
TRBJ1-1 TRBV9 - - TGTGCCAGCAGCGTAGACGGGACACCGAACACTGAAGCTTTCTTT CASSVDGTPNTEAFF